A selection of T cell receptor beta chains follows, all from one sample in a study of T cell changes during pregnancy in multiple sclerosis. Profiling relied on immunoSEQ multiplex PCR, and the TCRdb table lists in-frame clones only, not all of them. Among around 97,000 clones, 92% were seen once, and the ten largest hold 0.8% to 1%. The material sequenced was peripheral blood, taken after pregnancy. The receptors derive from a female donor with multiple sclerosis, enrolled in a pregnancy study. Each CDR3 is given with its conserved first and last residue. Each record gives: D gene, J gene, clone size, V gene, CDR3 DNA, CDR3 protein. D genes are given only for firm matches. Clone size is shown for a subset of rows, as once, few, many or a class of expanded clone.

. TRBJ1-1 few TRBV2 TGTGCCAGCAGAAACAGCATGAACACTGAAGCTTTCTTT CASRNSMNTEAFF
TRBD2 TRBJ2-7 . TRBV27 TGTGCCAGCAGTCCGCTGTGGACTAGTAACTACGAGCAGTACTTC CASSPLWTSNYEQYF
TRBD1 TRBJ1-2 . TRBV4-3 TGCGCCAGCACCCCAGGGGGGTTAGACTATGGCTACACCTTC CASTPGGLDYGYTF
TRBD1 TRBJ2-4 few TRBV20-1 TGCAGCTGGGACAGGGAAAACATTCAGTACTTC CSWDRENIQYF
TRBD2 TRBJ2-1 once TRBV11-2 TGTGCCAGCAGCCCGGGACTAGCGGTTGACAATGAGCAGTTCTTC CASSPGLAVDNEQFF
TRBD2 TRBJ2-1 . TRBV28 TGTGCCAGCAGTTTACCGGGACTAGCGACCTACAATGAGCAGTTCTTC CASSLPGLATYNEQFF
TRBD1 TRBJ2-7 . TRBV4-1 TGCGCCAGCAGCCAAAGACAGGGGTCCCCCTACGAGCAGTACTTC CASSQRQGSPYEQYF
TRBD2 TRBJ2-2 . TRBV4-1 TGCGCCAGCAGCCAAGCACAGGGACTAGCGGGGGGTTCGAACACCGGGGAGCTGTTTTTT CASSQAQGLAGGSNTGELFF
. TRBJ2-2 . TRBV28 TGTGCCAGCTCCCAAGGAGGGGCCTGGTCGAACACCGGGGAGCTGTTTTTT CASSQGGAWSNTGELFF
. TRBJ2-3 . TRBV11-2 TGTGCCAGCAGCTCGCAGGGAACAGATACGCAGTATTTT CASSSQGTDTQYF
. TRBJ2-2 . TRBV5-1 TGCGCCAGCAGCCAGGACTTCACCGGGGAGCTGTTTTTT CASSQDFTGELFF
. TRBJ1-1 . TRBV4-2 TGTGCCAGCAGCCCCCCGGGGGGGATGAACACTGAAGCTTTCTTT CASSPPGGMNTEAFF
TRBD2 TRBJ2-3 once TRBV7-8 TGTGCCAGCAGCTTAGATCCGGGAGGGGATACAGATACGCAGTATTTT CASSLDPGGDTDTQYF
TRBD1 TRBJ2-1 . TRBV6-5 TGTGCCAGCAGTACGTCACACAGGGGGAATGAGCAGTTCTTC CASSTSHRGNEQFF
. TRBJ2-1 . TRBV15 TGTGCCACCAGCAGCAGGGGCTCCTACAATGAGCAGTTCTTC CATSSRGSYNEQFF
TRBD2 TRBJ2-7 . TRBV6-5 TGTGCCAGCAGTTCCTTAGCGGGAGGGCCGGGGGAGCAGTACTTC CASSSLAGGPGEQYF
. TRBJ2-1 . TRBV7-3 TGTGCCAGCAGCTTAAGGCCCCAAAGCGAGAGCTCCTACAATGAGCAGTTCTTC CASSLRPQSESSYNEQFF
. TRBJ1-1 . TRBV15 TGTGCCACCAGTAGACCGGGTGTCACTGAAGCTTTCTTT CATSRPGVTEAFF
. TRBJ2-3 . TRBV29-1 TGCAGCGTTGGAGAACTGAGCACAGATACGCAGTATTTT CSVGELSTDTQYF
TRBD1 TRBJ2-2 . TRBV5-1 TGCGCCAGCAGCTTACAGGGGTTTGTCGGGGAGCTGTTTTTT CASSLQGFVGELFF
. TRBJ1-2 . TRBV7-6 TGTGCCAGCAGCTTAGGCTGGGGGGTGTTTTCTAACTATGGCTACACCTTC CASSLGWGVFSNYGYTF
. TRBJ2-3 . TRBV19 TGTGCCAGTAGGGAGACGGGCCGGAGGGGCACAGATACGCAGTATTTT CASRETGRRGTDTQYF
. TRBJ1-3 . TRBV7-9 TGTGCCAGCATCCGAGACTCTGGAAACACCATATATTTT CASIRDSGNTIYF
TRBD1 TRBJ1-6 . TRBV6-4 TGTGCCAGCAGTGACGGGACAGGGGATTCACCCCTCCACTTT CASSDGTGDSPLHF
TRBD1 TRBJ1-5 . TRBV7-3 TGTGCCAGCAGCCACCGGACAGGGGTCAATCAGCCCCAGCATTTT CASSHRTGVNQPQHF
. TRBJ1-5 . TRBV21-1 TGTGCCAGCAGCAAAGAATCGTCCTTCAATCAGCCCCAGCATTTT CASSKESSFNQPQHF
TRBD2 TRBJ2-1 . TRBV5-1 TGCGCCAGCACCTCGGGACTAGCGGGGGGGGGTGAGCAGTTCTTC CASTSGLAGGGEQFF
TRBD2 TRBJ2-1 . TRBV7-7 TGTGCCAGCAGCCCTGGACTAGCGGGGTCTACGGATGAGCAGTTCTTC CASSPGLAGSTDEQFF
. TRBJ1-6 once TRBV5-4 TGTGCCAGCAGCCCCTGGAGGTCGGGGATCCTAAGTTCACCCCTCCACTTT CASSPWRSGILSSPLHF
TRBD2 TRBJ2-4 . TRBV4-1 TGCGCCAGCAGCCAAGATAGGCTAGCGGGAGAGCTAGCCAAAAACATTCAGTACTTC CASSQDRLAGELAKNIQYF
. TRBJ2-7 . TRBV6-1 TGTGCCAGCAGAAAGACAGTTACCTACGAGCAGTACTTC CASRKTVTYEQYF
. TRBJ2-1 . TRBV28 TGTGCCAGCAGTCCTAGCCTGGAGCAGTTCTTC CASSPSLEQFF
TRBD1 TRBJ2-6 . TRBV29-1 TGCAGCGCAGGGACAGCTGGGGCCAACGTCCTGACTTTC CSAGTAGANVLTF
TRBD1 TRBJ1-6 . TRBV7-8 TGTGCCAGCAGCTTATGGGGAGCGGGACAGGCCATCTCGAGGGCCCATTCACCCCTCCACTTT CASSLWGAGQAISRAHSPLHF
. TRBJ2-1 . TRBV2 TGTGCCGGTAAACAGGGCTCGTCCTACAATGAGCAGTTCTTC CAGKQGSSYNEQFF
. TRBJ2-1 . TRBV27 TGTGCCAGCAGCCCCCGTGGGCATGAGCAGTTCTTC CASSPRGHEQFF
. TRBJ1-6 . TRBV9 TGTGCCAGCAGCGTGGGGCCCCATAATTCACCCCTCCACTTT CASSVGPHNSPLHF
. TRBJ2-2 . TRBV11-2 TGTGCCAGCAGCTTAGATCAAACAGCCGTTTCCACCGGGGAGCTGTTTTTT CASSLDQTAVSTGELFF
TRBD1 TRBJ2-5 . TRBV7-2 TGTGCCAGCAGCTTTGACAGGGGTCGGAAAGAGACCCAGTACTTC CASSFDRGRKETQYF
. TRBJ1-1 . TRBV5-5 TGTGCCAGCAGCCCAGGGGTGAACACTGAAGCTTTCTTT CASSPGVNTEAFF
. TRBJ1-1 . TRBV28 TGTGCCAGCAGTTTGGGGAGGAACACTGAAGCTTTCTTT CASSLGRNTEAFF
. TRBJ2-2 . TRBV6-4 TGTGCCAGCAGTAGCGGGCCCCTTGGGATTGCCCGGGAGCTGTTTTTT CASSSGPLGIARELFF